A single sample gave rise to the 9 T cell receptor beta chains below, sequenced in a study of OX40 agonist ivuxolimab in advanced cancers. The data were produced by immunoSEQ multiplex PCR, yet TCRdb's version contains in-frame clones alone and is incomplete. The sample holds tens of thousands of clones, roughly nine tenths seen once. Sequenced material: CD4+ or CD8+ T cells sorted from blood, taken in a trial of the OX40 agonist ivuxolimab. The receptors come from an adult with an advanced solid tumor such as melanoma, head and neck, liver or kidney cancer.

The chain combines TRBV28 with TRBJ1-1; the D gene is possibly TRBD1 (6 bases). CDR1 is MDHEN and CDR2 is SYDVKM in the germline V gene. CDR3 length equals 14 residues. V was cut by 2 bases and J by 10 bases, with 17 bases left in between. Written as DNA, the CDR3 is TGTGCCAGCAGTTTAAGCGGGGGCAATGGGATAGCTTTCTTT. Its protein product is CASSLSGGNGIAFF.

The rearrangement links TRBV15 to TRBJ2-1; D not resolved. The V gene's germline CDR1 is LNHNV and CDR2 YYDKDF (reference sequence). Between the trimmed V and J ends, which lost 0 bases and 10 bases, there was a span of 10 bases. The CDR3 contains 13 residues. This CDR3 is CATSRDTESEQFF. Here the CDR3 DNA reads TGTGCCACCAGCAGAGATACCGAGAGCGAGCAGTTCTTC. The variable domain in full, completed from reference TRBV15 and TRBJ2-1, reads DAMVIQNPRYQVTQFGKPVTLSCSQTLNHNVMYWYQQKSSQAPKLLFHYYDKDFNNEADTPDNFQSRRPNTSFCFLDIRSPGLGDTAMYLCATSRDTESEQFFGPGTRLTVL.

The chain joins TRBV7-2 to TRBJ2-5, with D tentatively TRBD1 or TRBD2 (7 bases each). Looked up from germline, CDR1 is SGHTA and CDR2 is FQGNSA. The V end lost 4 bases, the J end lost 11 bases, and 17 bases lay between the germline ends. The CDR3 sequence is 13 residues long. The CDR3 DNA reads as TGTGCCAGCAGCTCACAACAGGGGAGGGAGCAGTACTTC. Its protein product is CASSSQQGREQYF.

The genes are TRBV19 and TRBJ2-7, with a possible D match to TRBD1 (8 bases). Germline CDR1 is LNHDA and CDR2 is SQIVND (reference sequence). The CDR3 has 14 residues. Trimming shortened V by 8 bases and J by 4 bases, and 18 bases separated the two germline ends. In nucleotides, the CDR3 is TGTGCCAGTGCTAGCGGCAGGGGGCTTTACGAGCAGTACTTC. As protein: CASASGRGLYEQYF.

This sequence joins TRBV28 and TRBJ1-1; perhaps TRBD1 as D (5 bases). V shed 1 base and J shed 3 bases, with 12 bases lying between them. Germline V gene data show CDR1 as MDHEN and CDR2 as SYDVKM. The CDR3 consists of 15 residues. CDR3: CASSLFVGADTEAFF. The DNA of the CDR3 is TGTGCCAGCAGTTTATTTGTAGGGGCGGACACTGAAGCTTTCTTT.

This chain links TRBV28 with TRBJ2-5; no firm D call. The V gene's germline CDR1 is MDHEN and CDR2 SYDVKM. This CDR3 contains 14 residues. V dropped 5 bases and J dropped 1 base, with 11 bases sitting between them. The CDR3 region has the DNA TGTGCCAGCAGTCTTGCGGCAGCCCAAGAGACCCAGTACTTC. Translation: CASSLAAAQETQYF.

The V call is TRBV6-5, the J call TRBJ1-4; possible D gene TRBD1, 6 bases. The germline gives CDR1 MNHEY, CDR2 SVGAGI. Trimming removed 5 bases from V and 6 bases from J, with 16 bases in between. This CDR3 is 15 amino acids long. DNA for the CDR3: TGTGCCAGCAGTGCCCGGGGGCGCGAGTATGAAAAACTGTTTTTT. Protein: CASSARGREYEKLFF.

The gene calls are TRBV10-2 and TRBJ2-1; D perhaps matches TRBD1 (5 bases). CDR1 and CDR2 (germline): WSHSY, SAAADI. The CDR3 consists of 13 residues. Trimming pared 6 bases from V and 4 bases from J, leaving 10 bases between. The CDR3 nucleotides are TGCGCCAGCAGATTTCAGGGATACAATGAGCAGTTCTTC. Amino acid sequence: CASRFQGYNEQFF.

This clone was observed once. The chain is built from TRBV5-1 and TRBJ1-6; tentative D call: TRBD1 (6 bases). The CDR3 length is 13 residues. Per the germline V gene, CDR1 is SGHRS and CDR2 is YFSETQ. V shed 4 bases and J shed 13 bases, with 15 bases lying between them. In DNA, the CDR3 is TGCGCCAGCAGCGCCAGGGACCAGGGGCCCCTCCACTTT. This translates into CASSARDQGPLHF.